These T cell receptor beta chains were read from a single sample in a study of response to subunit inactivated influenza vaccine. TCRdb independently ran MiXCR on the RT-PCR reads; one entry per CDR3 protein. The sample has some 150,000 distinct CDR3 sequences, roughly 12% seen once. This same sample was also part of a study on T cells expressing NK-cell markers.

The sample was CD8+ T cells sorted from PBMCs, taken 11 to 12 days after vaccination. Source of these receptors: a man aged 50 to 59 who received an inactivated influenza vaccine. Each CDR3 is given with its conserved first and last residue. Each record gives: CDR3 protein, CDR3 DNA, J gene, clone size, D gene, V gene. D genes are given only for firm matches. The size of a clone is reported for some rows only, either as once, few or many, or as a class for expanded clones.

CASSQDFRGWETQYF,TGCGCCAGCAGCCAAGATTTCAGGGGCTGGGAGACCCAGTACTTC,TRBJ2-5,few,.,TRBV4-3
CASSYAEFEQYF,TGTGCCAGCAGTTACGCGGAATTTGAGCAGTACTTC,TRBJ2-7,.,.,TRBV6-2/TRBV6-3
CASSEAGYTQPQHF,TGTGCCAGCAGTGAAGCAGGGTACACCCAGCCCCAGCATTTT,TRBJ1-5,many,.,TRBV2
CSVEGGPGQGASYEQYF,TGCAGCGTTGAAGGGGGCCCGGGACAGGGGGCCTCCTACGAGCAGTACTTC,TRBJ2-7,.,TRBD1,TRBV29-1
CSARGSGNYNEQFF,TGCAGTGCTAGAGGTAGCGGGAACTACAATGAGCAGTTCTTC,TRBJ2-1,few,TRBD2,TRBV20-1
CASSVKDSFYTEAFF,TGTGCCAGCAGCGTAAAGGACAGTTTTTACACTGAAGCTTTCTTT,TRBJ1-1,.,.,TRBV7-9
CASSTWEGDTGELFF,TGTGCCAGCAGTACCTGGGAAGGGGACACCGGGGAGCTGTTTTTT,TRBJ2-2,.,.,TRBV12-3/TRBV12-4
CASTSGDRGSYEQYF,TGTGCCAGCACTTCTGGGGACAGGGGGTCCTACGAGCAGTACTTC,TRBJ2-7,many,TRBD1,TRBV12-3/TRBV12-4
CASSFPSRSEFNTDTQYF,TGTGCCAGCAGTTTCCCATCCCGGTCCGAATTCAATACAGATACGCAGTATTTT,TRBJ2-3,.,.,TRBV28
CASSDSPENYGYTF,TGTGCCAGCAGTGATTCCCCTGAGAACTATGGCTACACCTTC,TRBJ1-2,.,.,TRBV2
CASSLGGKGEQYF,TGTGCCAGCAGCTTAGGGGGCAAAGGCGAGCAGTACTTC,TRBJ2-7,.,.,TRBV7-9
CASSWGLAGVADTQYF,TGTGCCAGCAGCTGGGGACTAGCGGGAGTGGCAGATACGCAGTATTTT,TRBJ2-3,.,TRBD2,TRBV7-2
CSASRLAGSYEQYF,TGCAGTGCTAGTCGGCTAGCGGGGTCGTACGAGCAGTACTTC,TRBJ2-7,.,TRBD2,TRBV20-1
CSVEWGARYGYTF,TGCAGCGTTGAATGGGGGGCTAGATATGGCTACACCTTC,TRBJ1-2,.,.,TRBV29-1
CASEDRAGAKNIQYF,TGTGCCAGTGAGGACAGGGCGGGGGCAAAAAACATTCAGTACTTC,TRBJ2-4,.,.,TRBV19
CASSYSGTGVQPQHF,TGTGCCAGCAGTTACTCCGGGACAGGGGTCCAGCCCCAGCATTTT,TRBJ1-5,.,TRBD1,TRBV6-2/TRBV6-3
CASSYRDLAKNIQYF,TGTGCCAGCAGTTATCGGGACCTAGCCAAAAACATTCAGTACTTC,TRBJ2-4,.,.,TRBV12-3/TRBV12-4
CASSSTGTGDGYTF,TGTGCCAGCAGCTCCACCGGGACAGGTGATGGCTACACCTTC,TRBJ1-2,.,TRBD1,TRBV7-3
CASSQSLGQGPYNEQFF,TGCGCCAGCAGCCAATCACTGGGACAGGGTCCCTACAATGAGCAGTTCTTC,TRBJ2-1,many,TRBD1,TRBV4-3
CSASVGSQWGSQGYGYTF,TGCAGTGCCTCCGTGGGATCTCAATGGGGGTCCCAGGGCTATGGCTACACCTTC,TRBJ1-2,many,.,TRBV20-1
CASSFNIGHVNTEAFF,TGTGCCAGCAGTTTTAATATTGGGCACGTGAACACTGAAGCTTTCTTT,TRBJ1-1,many,.,TRBV27
CASSVHSYEQYF,TGTGCCAGCAGCGTACACAGCTACGAGCAGTACTTC,TRBJ2-7,.,.,TRBV7-2
CASSLSGATQETQYF,TGCGCCAGCAGCTTGTCAGGGGCCACCCAAGAGACCCAGTACTTC,TRBJ2-5,many,.,TRBV5-1
CASSQDASPLHF,TGTGCCAGCAGCCAAGATGCTTCACCCCTCCACTTT,TRBJ1-6,.,.,TRBV3-1
CASSQAAPLQETQYF,TGTGCCAGCAGCCAAGCTGCTCCCCTTCAAGAGACCCAGTACTTC,TRBJ2-5,many,.,TRBV3-1
CATSDFRGEKDTQYF,TGTGCCACCAGTGATTTTAGGGGGGAAAAAGATACGCAGTATTTT,TRBJ2-3,few,.,TRBV24-1
CASSWDRGYTGELFF,TGTGCCAGCAGTTGGGACAGGGGATACACCGGGGAGCTGTTTTTT,TRBJ2-2,.,TRBD1,TRBV28
CASSPLAGTYEQYF,TGTGCCAGCAGCCCACTAGCGGGAACCTACGAGCAGTACTTC,TRBJ2-7,few,TRBD2,TRBV7-2
CASSLALLLAGSGELFF,TGTGCCAGCAGCTTAGCGCTACTTCTAGCGGGGTCCGGGGAGCTGTTTTTT,TRBJ2-2,many,TRBD2,TRBV7-2
CASSTSTGWTEAFF,TGTGCCAGCAGTACCTCGACAGGTTGGACTGAAGCTTTCTTT,TRBJ1-1,few,.,TRBV6-5
CASSVDTEQFF,TGTGCCAGCAGCGTAGATACTGAGCAGTTCTTC,TRBJ2-1,.,.,TRBV9
CASSFTGNQPQHF,TGCGCCAGCAGCTTTACGGGAAATCAGCCCCAGCATTTT,TRBJ1-5,many,.,TRBV5-1
CASSSLAGAFYNEQFF,TGTGCCAGCAGTTCACTAGCGGGGGCCTTCTACAATGAGCAGTTCTTC,TRBJ2-1,.,TRBD2,TRBV27
CSVEDPTGARGQETQYF,TGCAGCGTTGAAGACCCTACAGGGGCCAGGGGACAAGAGACCCAGTACTTC,TRBJ2-5,few,TRBD1,TRBV29-1
CASSLLLQSSYEQYF,TGTGCCAGCAGCTTATTATTGCAGAGCTCCTACGAGCAGTACTTC,TRBJ2-7,few,.,TRBV7-8
CASSITAYEQYF,TGTGCCAGCAGTATTACAGCCTACGAGCAGTACTTC,TRBJ2-7,many,.,TRBV28
CATSREAGQQETQYF,TGTGCCACCAGCAGAGAGGCGGGCCAGCAAGAGACCCAGTACTTC,TRBJ2-5,.,.,TRBV15
CASSPNLGEVFSAFF,TGCGCCAGCAGCCCCAACCTGGGGGAGGTTTTTTCGGCTTTCTTT,TRBJ1-1,few,.,TRBV4-1
CASSSGLAGGLYNEQFF,TGTGCCAGCAGTTCCGGTCTAGCGGGGGGGCTCTACAATGAGCAGTTCTTC,TRBJ2-1,few,TRBD2,TRBV12-3/TRBV12-4
CASSSGSLYTF,TGTGCCAGCAGCTCGGGATCCCTATACACCTTC,TRBJ1-2,few,.,TRBV12-3/TRBV12-4
CASSVEQGASYEQYF,TGTGCCAGCAGCGTAGAACAGGGGGCTTCCTACGAGCAGTACTTC,TRBJ2-7,.,TRBD1,TRBV9
CASSVVTDSNYGYTF,TGTGCCAGCAGCGTAGTGACGGATTCTAACTATGGCTACACCTTC,TRBJ1-2,.,.,TRBV9
CASSRTSGTDTQYF,TGTGCCAGCTCAAGGACTAGCGGCACAGATACGCAGTATTTT,TRBJ2-3,few,TRBD2,TRBV18
CASSLAGDSYEQYF,TGTGCCAGCAGTTTAGCGGGTGACTCCTACGAGCAGTACTTC,TRBJ2-7,many,.,TRBV28
CASSVRLAGGDEQYF,TGTGCCAGCAGCGTGAGACTAGCGGGAGGCGACGAGCAGTACTTC,TRBJ2-7,.,TRBD2,TRBV7-6
CAWNLAGIETQYF,TGTGCCTGGAATCTAGCGGGGATTGAGACCCAGTACTTC,TRBJ2-5,.,TRBD2,TRBV30
CASSKDLYGYTF,TGTGCCAGCAGCAAGGACCTTTATGGCTACACCTTC,TRBJ1-2,.,.,TRBV5-5
CATSRARAISYEQYF,TGTGCCACCAGCAGAGCGCGGGCTATCTCCTACGAGCAGTACTTC,TRBJ2-7,.,.,TRBV15
CASSLGQGIHGYTF,TGTGCCAGCAGCTTAGGACAGGGGATTCATGGCTACACCTTC,TRBJ1-2,.,TRBD1,TRBV7-9
CASSYFVNQPQHF,TGTGCCAGCAGTTACTTCGTCAATCAGCCCCAGCATTTT,TRBJ1-5,few,.,TRBV6-5
CASRGQEKNSNQPQHF,TGTGCCAGCAGAGGACAGGAGAAGAATAGCAATCAGCCCCAGCATTTT,TRBJ1-5,many,TRBD1,TRBV28
CASSLIQGYTGELFF,TGTGCCAGCAGCTTGATTCAGGGCTACACCGGGGAGCTGTTTTTT,TRBJ2-2,.,.,TRBV5-6
CASSELGIQYF,TGTGCCAGCAGTGAGTTGGGGATTCAGTACTTC,TRBJ2-4,once,.,TRBV2
CASSLSGTEETQYF,TGTGCCAGCAGCTTATCCGGGACCGAAGAGACCCAGTACTTC,TRBJ2-5,few,.,TRBV7-8
CASSVGYRAETQYF,TGTGCCAGCAGCGTAGGATACAGGGCGGAGACCCAATACTTC,TRBJ2-5,.,.,TRBV9
CASSHKTLYGYTF,TGTGCCAGCAGCCACAAAACCCTCTATGGCTACACCTTC,TRBJ1-2,.,.,TRBV6-5
CASSYSTGLADYEQYF,TGTGCCAGCAGTTACTCTACGGGACTAGCGGACTACGAGCAGTACTTC,TRBJ2-7,.,TRBD2,TRBV6-5
CASSSGTNSYEQYF,TGTGCCAGCAGCTCGGGGACCAATTCCTACGAGCAGTACTTC,TRBJ2-7,.,.,TRBV7-9
CASSAEGTSGSHEQYF,TGTGCCAGCAGCGCAGAGGGAACTAGCGGGAGCCACGAGCAGTACTTC,TRBJ2-7,few,TRBD2,TRBV9